This is a list of T cell receptor beta chains from one sample in a study of T cell changes during pregnancy in multiple sclerosis. Here immunoSEQ multiplex PCR was the method, and the copy in TCRdb shows in-frame clones only, minus some. Of some 57,000 clones listed, 70% to 90% are singletons. Sample: peripheral blood, taken in the first trimester of pregnancy. The receptor set was obtained from a female donor in good health, enrolled as a control in a pregnancy study. CDR3s include the opening cysteine and the closing phenylalanine or tryptophan. A D gene is named only where the DNA matches it firmly. Size values are once, few and many counts, or a class for expanded clones, and some rows have none.

>TRBJ1-2|.|TRBV6-1|.
TGTGCCAGCAGCCCTATTCTGAGTGATAACTATGGCTACACCTTC
CASSPILSDNYGYTF
>TRBJ1-1|.|TRBV7-6|.
TGTGCCAGCAGCTTAGAGTCGGGATATAACACTGAAGCTTTCTTT
CASSLESGYNTEAFF
>TRBJ2-2|TRBD2|TRBV11-3|.
TGTGCCAGCAGCTTAGATACAGCGGGGGGGCTGTACACCGGGGAGCTGTTTTTT
CASSLDTAGGLYTGELFF
>TRBJ2-7|TRBD2|TRBV29-1|.
TGCAGCGTTGCCCGGGAGGGCTACGAGCAGTACTTC
CSVAREGYEQYF
>TRBJ1-5|.|TRBV18|.
TGTGCCAGCTCACCACAGGGGTTAAGCAATCAGCCCCAGCATTTT
CASSPQGLSNQPQHF
>TRBJ2-5|.|TRBV13|.
TGTGCCAGCAGCTTCCAGGAGACCCAGTACTTC
CASSFQETQYF
>TRBJ1-3|TRBD1|TRBV30|.
TGTGCCTGGAGTTCCGGGACAGGGCGATATTTT
CAWSSGTGRYF
>TRBJ2-7|TRBD1|TRBV9|.
TGTGCCAGCAGCGTAGGTCAGGGGGCTTCCTACGAGCAGTACTTC
CASSVGQGASYEQYF
>TRBJ2-3|TRBD1|TRBV5-1|.
TGCGCCAGCAGCTTGGACAGGACAGGGATAACAGATACGCAGTATTTT
CASSLDRTGITDTQYF
>TRBJ1-1|TRBD1|TRBV14|.
TGTGCCAGCAGCATCCTTAGACAGGGAGGTGAAGCTTTCTTT
CASSILRQGGEAFF
>TRBJ2-3|.|TRBV5-6|once
TGTGCCAGCAGCTCGTCCCGGGGGAACACAGATACGCAGTATTTT
CASSSSRGNTDTQYF
>TRBJ1-5|TRBD1|TRBV7-6|.
TGTGCCAGCAGCAATGGACAGGGTCGGCAGCCCCAGCATTTT
CASSNGQGRQPQHF
>TRBJ2-7|.|TRBV30|.
TGTGCCTGGAGTATACAACAGGGAGAGGGGCAGTACTTC
CAWSIQQGEGQYF
>TRBJ2-7|TRBD1|TRBV5-4|.
TGTGCCAGCAGCCGGGACAGGGGGCGGAACGAGCAGTACTTC
CASSRDRGRNEQYF
>TRBJ2-1|.|TRBV19|few
TGTGCCAGTAGCGAGACCCCGGGACACAACAATGAGCAGTTCTTC
CASSETPGHNNEQFF
>TRBJ1-4|.|TRBV4-3|.
TGCGCCAGCAGCCACAGTGCAACTAATGAAAAACTGTTTTTT
CASSHSATNEKLFF
>TRBJ1-1|.|TRBV19|.
TGTGCCAGTAGTATCGGACAGAGAATGAACACTGAAGCTTTCTTT
CASSIGQRMNTEAFF
>TRBJ2-1|TRBD2|TRBV2|.
TGTGCCAGCACCCTTTATGCGGGGGGGCCGCAGGAGCAGTTCTTC
CASTLYAGGPQEQFF
>TRBJ1-2|.|TRBV1|.
TGCACCAGCAGCCAAAGTCACAGGATAGGGGGCTACACCTTC
CTSSQSHRIGGYTF
>TRBJ1-2|.|TRBV5-1|.
TGCGCCAGCAGCTTAGTGACAGAAACCTCTAACTATGGCTACACCTTC
CASSLVTETSNYGYTF
>TRBJ1-1|TRBD1|TRBV7-2|.
TGTGCCAGCAGCCCTTTAGGGGGCGCGCTTAACACTGAAGCTTTCTTT
CASSPLGGALNTEAFF
>TRBJ2-5|.|TRBV5-1|.
TGCGCCAGCAGCTTCGGTGAAGAGACCCAGTACTTC
CASSFGEETQYF
>TRBJ2-3|TRBD1|TRBV5-1|.
TGCGCCAGCAGCCGCGACAGGGTCATCACAGATACGCAGTATTTT
CASSRDRVITDTQYF
>TRBJ2-5|TRBD2|TRBV4-2|once
TGTGCCAGCAGCCTAGAACTAGCGGGGGGGCCTCTGTCAGAGACCCAGTACTTC
CASSLELAGGPLSETQYF
>TRBJ2-1|.|TRBV20-1|.
TGCAGTGCCAGGTACAATGAGCAGTTCTTC
CSARYNEQFF
>TRBJ2-3|TRBD1|TRBV27|.
TGTGCCAGCAGTTCCCTGACAGGGGTCGATACGCAGTATTTT
CASSSLTGVDTQYF
>TRBJ1-1|TRBD1|TRBV19|.
TGTGCCAGTAGTATGGGACAGGGGATGAACACTGAAGCTTTCTTT
CASSMGQGMNTEAFF
>TRBJ1-2|TRBD1|TRBV19|.
TGTGCCAGTAGTATCCGGGACAGGGGAATTCTTAACGGCTACACCTTC
CASSIRDRGILNGYTF
>TRBJ1-6|.|TRBV7-8|once
TGTGCCAGCAGCTTAGGGGTCCAGGGTTCAAGCTCACCCCTCCACTTT
CASSLGVQGSSSPLHF
>TRBJ1-5|.|TRBV9|once
TGTGCCAGCAGCGTAGGGGTCGGAGGGGCGGTGGAGCCCCAGCATTTT
CASSVGVGGAVEPQHF
>TRBJ1-2|TRBD1|TRBV30|.
TGTGCCTGGAGTGGGAACAGGGGGCGTACAAGCTACACCTTC
CAWSGNRGRTSYTF
>TRBJ2-7|.|TRBV13|.
TGTGCCAGCAGCTTAGGGGACATCTCCTACGAGCAGTACTTC
CASSLGDISYEQYF
>TRBJ2-2|TRBD2|TRBV9|.
TGTGCCAGCAGCCCCCGGGTAGGAGCGGGGGGTAACACCGGGGAGCTGTTTTTT
CASSPRVGAGGNTGELFF
>TRBJ2-5|TRBD1|TRBV6-6|.
TGTGCCAGCAAGCAGGCCGGGACAGGGAGGGAGACCCAGTACTTC
CASKQAGTGRETQYF
>TRBJ1-1|.|TRBV6-5|.
TGTGCCAGCAGTCGGAGGACTGAAGCTTTCTTT
CASSRRTEAFF
>TRBJ1-5|.|TRBV6-1|.
TGTGCCCTCGGGGTTTATAGCAATCAGCCCCAGCATTTT
CALGVYSNQPQHF
>TRBJ1-6|.|TRBV5-4|.
TGTGCCAGCAGCTTGGTAGGGCAGGGAAATTCACCCCTCCACTTT
CASSLVGQGNSPLHF
>TRBJ1-4|TRBD1|TRBV5-6|.
TGTGCCAGCAGCTTCCCGACAGGGAGATTAGAAAAACTGTTTTTT
CASSFPTGRLEKLFF
>TRBJ1-4|.|TRBV7-9|.
TGTGCCAGCAGCCCCGGACAGCATAATGAAAAACTGTTTTTT
CASSPGQHNEKLFF
>TRBJ2-7|TRBD1|TRBV6-5|.
TGTGCCAGCAGCCTCGAGGGGGCGCTCTACGAGCAGTACTTC
CASSLEGALYEQYF
>TRBJ1-1|TRBD1|TRBV12-5|few
TGTGCTAGTGGTTTGGTCCAGGGGGCGTTGAACACTGAAGCTTTCTTT
CASGLVQGALNTEAFF
>TRBJ2-7|TRBD1|TRBV15|.
TGTGCCACCAGCAGAAGGGACAGGGCCACCGAGCAGTACTTC
CATSRRDRATEQYF
>TRBJ1-6|TRBD1|TRBV4-3|.
TGCGCCAGCAGCCAAGTCTCGGACACAGGGGGCAATTCACCCCTCCACTTT
CASSQVSDTGGNSPLHF
>TRBJ2-7|.|TRBV4-1|.
TGCGCCAGCAGCCAAGAGACAGGCAAGTACGAGCAGTACTTC
CASSQETGKYEQYF
>TRBJ2-5|TRBD2|TRBV7-2|.
TGTGCCAGCACTAAAGATAGCGGGGGGGAAGAGACCCAGTACTTC
CASTKDSGGEETQYF
>TRBJ2-6|.|TRBV7-4|.
TGTGCCAGCAGCCGGAAGTACAGCTCACAAAGTCGGGCCAACGTCCTGACTTTC
CASSRKYSSQSRANVLTF
>TRBJ1-1|.|TRBV4-3|.
TGCGCCAGCAGCCAAGAGCCGGGAATGGTGGACACTGAAGCTTTCTTT
CASSQEPGMVDTEAFF
>TRBJ1-5|.|TRBV4-3|once
TGCGCCAGCAGCCAAGATAAATTCCCTTCAGCAGGGTACAATCAGCCCCAGCATTTT
CASSQDKFPSAGYNQPQHF
>TRBJ2-1|TRBD1|TRBV29-1|few
TGCAGCGTAGCCGGGACAGAGCACAATGAGCAGTTCTTC
CSVAGTEHNEQFF
>TRBJ1-2|.|TRBV2|.
TGTGCCAGCAATCGGGGTAGAGGTGGCTACACCTTC
CASNRGRGGYTF
>TRBJ1-2|TRBD1|TRBV7-9|.
TGTGCCAGCAGCCCCGGGACAGGGGAGGGCTACACCTTC
CASSPGTGEGYTF
>TRBJ2-1|TRBD1|TRBV7-3|.
TGTGCCAGCAGCCCGGACAGGGGCTACAATGAGCAGTTCTTC
CASSPDRGYNEQFF
>TRBJ2-2|.|TRBV5-4|.
TGTGCCAGCAGCTTGGGGGCACGAACGAACACCGGGGAGCTGTTTTTT
CASSLGARTNTGELFF
>TRBJ1-5|.|TRBV6-5|.
TGTGCCAGCAGTTACCGCGAGGGAAATCAGCCCCAGCATTTT
CASSYREGNQPQHF
>TRBJ2-5|TRBD2|TRBV18|.
TGTGCCAGCTCACCATTCCCCTTCGGGGGGACGCTCCAAGAGACCCAGTACTTC
CASSPFPFGGTLQETQYF
>TRBJ2-3|TRBD2|TRBV9|.
TGTGCCAGCAGCCCAGGAATAGCGGGGGGAAGCACAGATACGCAGTATTTT
CASSPGIAGGSTDTQYF
>TRBJ1-2|.|TRBV7-2|.
TGTGCCAGCAGCCCCCCAATCGGCAGCGCCCGAACTGGCTACACCTTC
CASSPPIGSARTGYTF
>TRBJ2-1|TRBD2|TRBV7-2|.
TGTGCCAGCAGCGGACTAGCGGGGGCCATGAATGAGCAGTTCTTC
CASSGLAGAMNEQFF
>TRBJ1-4|TRBD1|TRBV5-1|.
TGCGCCAGCAGCTCGGGGACAGGGGGGAGTTATGAAAAACTGTTTTTT
CASSSGTGGSYEKLFF